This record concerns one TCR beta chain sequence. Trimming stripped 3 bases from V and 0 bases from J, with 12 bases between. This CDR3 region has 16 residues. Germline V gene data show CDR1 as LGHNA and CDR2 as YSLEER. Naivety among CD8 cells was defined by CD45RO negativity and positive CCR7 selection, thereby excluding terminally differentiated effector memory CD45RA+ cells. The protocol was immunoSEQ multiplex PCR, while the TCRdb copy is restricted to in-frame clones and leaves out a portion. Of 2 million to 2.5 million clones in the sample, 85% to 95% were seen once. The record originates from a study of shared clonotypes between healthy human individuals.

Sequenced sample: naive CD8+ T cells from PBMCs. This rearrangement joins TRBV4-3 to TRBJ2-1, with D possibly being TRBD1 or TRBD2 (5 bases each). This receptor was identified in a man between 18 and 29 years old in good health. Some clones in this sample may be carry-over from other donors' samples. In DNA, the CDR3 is TGCGCCAGCAGCCATTTAGGGGAGAGCTCCTACAATGAGCAGTTCTTC. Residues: CASSHLGESSYNEQFF.